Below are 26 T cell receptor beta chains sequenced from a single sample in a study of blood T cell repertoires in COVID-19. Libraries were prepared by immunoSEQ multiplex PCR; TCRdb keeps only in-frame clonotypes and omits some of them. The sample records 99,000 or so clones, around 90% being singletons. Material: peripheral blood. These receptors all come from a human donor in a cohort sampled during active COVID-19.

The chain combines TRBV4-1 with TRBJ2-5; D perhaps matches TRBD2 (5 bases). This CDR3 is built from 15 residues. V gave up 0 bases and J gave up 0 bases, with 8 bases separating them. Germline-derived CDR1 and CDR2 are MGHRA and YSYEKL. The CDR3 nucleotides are TGCGCCAGCAGCCAAGATCTCGGGAACCAAGAGACCCAGTACTTC. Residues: CASSQDLGNQETQYF.

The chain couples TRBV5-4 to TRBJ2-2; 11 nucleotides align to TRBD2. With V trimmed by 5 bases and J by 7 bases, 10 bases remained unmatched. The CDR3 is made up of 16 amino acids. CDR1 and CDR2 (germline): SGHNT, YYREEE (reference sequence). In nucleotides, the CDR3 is TGTGCCAGCAGTCCGACTAGCGGGATGGGTAACGGGGAGCTGTTTTTT. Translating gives CASSPTSGMGNGELFF.

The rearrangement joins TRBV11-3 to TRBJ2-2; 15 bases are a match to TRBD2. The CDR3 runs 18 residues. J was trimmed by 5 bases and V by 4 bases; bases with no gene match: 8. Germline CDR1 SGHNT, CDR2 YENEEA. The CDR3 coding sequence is TGTGCCAGCAGCTCACCGGGACTAGCGGGGGGCACTACCGGGGAGCTGTTTTTT. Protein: CASSSPGLAGGTTGELFF.

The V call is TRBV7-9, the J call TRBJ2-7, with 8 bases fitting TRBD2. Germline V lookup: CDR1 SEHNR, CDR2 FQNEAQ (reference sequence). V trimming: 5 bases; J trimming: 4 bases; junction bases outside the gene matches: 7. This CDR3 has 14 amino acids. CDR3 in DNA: TGTGCCAGCAGCCCCCCCGGGGGGGGTTACGAGCAGTACTTC. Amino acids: CASSPPGGGYEQYF.

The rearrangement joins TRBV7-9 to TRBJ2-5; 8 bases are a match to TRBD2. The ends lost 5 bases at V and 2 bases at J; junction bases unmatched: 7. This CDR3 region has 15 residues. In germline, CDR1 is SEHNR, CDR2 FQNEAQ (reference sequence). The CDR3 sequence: CASSAGLVFQETQYF. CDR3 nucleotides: TGTGCCAGCAGCGCGGGACTAGTGTTTCAAGAGACCCAGTACTTC.

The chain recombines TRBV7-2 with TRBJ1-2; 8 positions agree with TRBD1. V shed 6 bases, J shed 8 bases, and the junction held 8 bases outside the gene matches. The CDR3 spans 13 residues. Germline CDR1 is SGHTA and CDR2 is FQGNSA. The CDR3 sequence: CASSSTGVLGYTF. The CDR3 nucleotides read TGTGCCAGCAGTTCGACAGGGGTCCTGGGCTACACCTTC.

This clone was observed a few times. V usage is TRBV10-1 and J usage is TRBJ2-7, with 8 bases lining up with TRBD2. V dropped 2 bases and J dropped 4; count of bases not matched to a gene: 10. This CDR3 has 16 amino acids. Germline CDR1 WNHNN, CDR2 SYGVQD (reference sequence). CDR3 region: CASSEKAGVGEYEQYF. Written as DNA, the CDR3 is TGCGCCAGCAGTGAGAAAGCGGGAGTGGGAGAGTACGAGCAGTACTTC.

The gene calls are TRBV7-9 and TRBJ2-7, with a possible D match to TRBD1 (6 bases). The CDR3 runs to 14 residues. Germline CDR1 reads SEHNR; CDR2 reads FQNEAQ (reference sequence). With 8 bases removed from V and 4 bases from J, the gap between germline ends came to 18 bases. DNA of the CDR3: TGTGCCAGCGAGCCTTCTGGGGGCTGGTACGAGCAGTACTTC. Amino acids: CASEPSGGWYEQYF.

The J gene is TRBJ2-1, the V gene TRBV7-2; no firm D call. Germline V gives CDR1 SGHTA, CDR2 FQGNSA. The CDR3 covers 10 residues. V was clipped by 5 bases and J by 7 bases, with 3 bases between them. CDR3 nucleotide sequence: TGTGCCAGCAGCCATAATGAGCAGTTCTTC. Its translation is CASSHNEQFF.

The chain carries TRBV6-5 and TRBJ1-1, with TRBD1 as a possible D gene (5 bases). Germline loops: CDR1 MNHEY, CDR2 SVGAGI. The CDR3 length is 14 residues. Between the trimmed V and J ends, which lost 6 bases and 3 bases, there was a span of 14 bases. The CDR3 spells CASRDTGPYTEAFF. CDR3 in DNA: TGTGCCAGCAGGGACACCGGGCCGTACACTGAAGCTTTCTTT.

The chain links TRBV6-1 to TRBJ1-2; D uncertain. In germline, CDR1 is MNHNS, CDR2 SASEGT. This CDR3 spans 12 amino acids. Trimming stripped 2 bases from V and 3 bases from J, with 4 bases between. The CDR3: CASSERYYGYTF. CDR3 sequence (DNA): TGTGCCAGCAGTGAACGTTACTATGGCTACACCTTC.

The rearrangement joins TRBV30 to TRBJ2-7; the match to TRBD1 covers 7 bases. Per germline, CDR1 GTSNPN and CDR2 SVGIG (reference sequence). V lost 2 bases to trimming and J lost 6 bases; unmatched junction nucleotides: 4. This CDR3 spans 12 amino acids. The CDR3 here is CAWSPTGTEQYF. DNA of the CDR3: TGTGCCTGGAGTCCGACAGGGACCGAGCAGTACTTC.

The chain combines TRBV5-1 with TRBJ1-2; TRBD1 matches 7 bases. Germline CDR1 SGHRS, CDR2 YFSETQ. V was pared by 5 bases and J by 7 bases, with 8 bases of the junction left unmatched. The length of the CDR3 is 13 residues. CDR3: CASSLDRDLGYTF. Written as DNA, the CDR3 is TGCGCCAGCAGTCTAGACAGGGATCTTGGCTACACCTTC.

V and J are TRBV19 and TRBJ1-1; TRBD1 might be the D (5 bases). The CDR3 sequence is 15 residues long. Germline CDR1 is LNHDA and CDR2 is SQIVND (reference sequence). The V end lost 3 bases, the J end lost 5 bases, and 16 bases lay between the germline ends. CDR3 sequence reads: CASSIFGTGETEAFF. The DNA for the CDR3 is TGTGCCAGTAGTATTTTTGGGACGGGGGAAACTGAAGCTTTCTTT.

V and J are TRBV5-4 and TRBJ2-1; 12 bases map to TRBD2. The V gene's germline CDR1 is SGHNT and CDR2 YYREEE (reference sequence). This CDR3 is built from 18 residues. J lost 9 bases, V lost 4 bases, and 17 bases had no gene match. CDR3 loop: CASSPGLLAGGPISEQFF. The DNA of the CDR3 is TGTGCCAGCAGCCCGGGGCTGCTAGCGGGAGGGCCGATCAGTGAGCAGTTCTTC.

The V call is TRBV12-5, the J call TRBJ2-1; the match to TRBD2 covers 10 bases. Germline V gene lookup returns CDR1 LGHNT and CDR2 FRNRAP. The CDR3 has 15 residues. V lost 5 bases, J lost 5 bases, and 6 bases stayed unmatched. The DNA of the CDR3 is TGTGCTAGTGGTCTCGGACTAGCGGCTCACAATGAGCAGTTCTTC. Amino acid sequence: CASGLGLAAHNEQFF. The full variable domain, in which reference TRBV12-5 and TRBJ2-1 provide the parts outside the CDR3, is DARVTQTPRHKVTEMGQEVTMRCQPILGHNTVFWYRQTMMQGLELLAYFRNRAPLDDSGMPKDRFSAEMPDATLATLKIQPSEPRDSAVYFCASGLGLAAHNEQFFGPGTRLTVL.

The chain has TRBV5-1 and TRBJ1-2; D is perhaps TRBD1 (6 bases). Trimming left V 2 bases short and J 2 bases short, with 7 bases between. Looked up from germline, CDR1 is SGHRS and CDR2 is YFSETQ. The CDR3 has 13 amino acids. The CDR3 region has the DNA TGCGCCAGCAGCTTAGGGACAAACTATGGCTACACCTTC. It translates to CASSLGTNYGYTF.

The CDR3 spells CASSPPSGGNTQYF. In DNA, the CDR3 is TGTGCCAGCTCACCACCCTCCGGGGGGAATACGCAGTATTTT. J is TRBJ2-3 and V is TRBV18, with 7 positions matching TRBD2. CDR1 and CDR2 from the germline V gene are KGHSH and LQKENI. V shed 0 bases, J shed 7 bases, and the junction held 4 bases outside the gene matches. The CDR3 is 14 amino acids.

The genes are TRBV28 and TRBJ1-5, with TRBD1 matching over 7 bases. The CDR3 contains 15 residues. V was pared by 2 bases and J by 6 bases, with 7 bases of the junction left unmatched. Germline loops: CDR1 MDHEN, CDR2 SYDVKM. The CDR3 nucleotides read TGTGCCAGCAGTTTAACCCAGGGGGTCGGTCAGCCCCAGCATTTT. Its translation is CASSLTQGVGQPQHF.

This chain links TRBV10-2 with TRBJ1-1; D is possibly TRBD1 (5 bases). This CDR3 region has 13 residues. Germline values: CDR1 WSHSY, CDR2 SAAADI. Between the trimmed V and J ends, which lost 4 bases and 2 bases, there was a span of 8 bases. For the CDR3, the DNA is TGCGCCAGCAGTGGGCAGGGTAACACTGAAGCTTTCTTT. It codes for CASSGQGNTEAFF.

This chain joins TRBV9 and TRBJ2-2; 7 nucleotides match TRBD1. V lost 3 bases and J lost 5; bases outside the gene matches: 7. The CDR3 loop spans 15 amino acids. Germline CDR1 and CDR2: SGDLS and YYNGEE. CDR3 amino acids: CASSGTGVRTGELFF. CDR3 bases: TGTGCCAGCAGCGGGACAGGCGTTAGGACCGGGGAGCTGTTTTTT.

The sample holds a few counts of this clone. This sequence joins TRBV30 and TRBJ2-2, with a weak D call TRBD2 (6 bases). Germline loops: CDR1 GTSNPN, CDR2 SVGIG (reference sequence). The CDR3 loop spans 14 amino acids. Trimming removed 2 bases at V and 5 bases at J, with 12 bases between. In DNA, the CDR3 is TGTGCCTGGAGTTACCTCGCGGGAACCGGGGAGCTGTTTTTT. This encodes CAWSYLAGTGELFF.

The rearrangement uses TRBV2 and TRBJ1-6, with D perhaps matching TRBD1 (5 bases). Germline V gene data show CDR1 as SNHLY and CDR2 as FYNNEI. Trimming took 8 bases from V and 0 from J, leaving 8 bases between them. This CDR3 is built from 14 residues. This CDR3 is CASSQGSYNSPLHF. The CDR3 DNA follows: TGTGCCAGCTCCCAGGGCTCCTATAATTCACCCCTCCACTTT.

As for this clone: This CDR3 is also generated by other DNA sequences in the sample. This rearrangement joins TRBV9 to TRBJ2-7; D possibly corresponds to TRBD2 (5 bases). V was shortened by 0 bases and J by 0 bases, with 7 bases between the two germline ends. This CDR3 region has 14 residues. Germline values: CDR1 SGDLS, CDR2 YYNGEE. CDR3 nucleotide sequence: TGTGCCAGCAGCGTAGGCCTAGCCTCCTACGAGCAGTACTTC. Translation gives CASSVGLASYEQYF.

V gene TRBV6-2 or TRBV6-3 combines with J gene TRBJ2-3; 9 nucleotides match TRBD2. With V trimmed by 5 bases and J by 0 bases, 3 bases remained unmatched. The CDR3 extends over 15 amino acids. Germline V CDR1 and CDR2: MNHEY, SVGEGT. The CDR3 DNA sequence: TGTGCCAGCAGTGTTACTAGCGGGAGCACAGATACGCAGTATTTT. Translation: CASSVTSGSTDTQYF.

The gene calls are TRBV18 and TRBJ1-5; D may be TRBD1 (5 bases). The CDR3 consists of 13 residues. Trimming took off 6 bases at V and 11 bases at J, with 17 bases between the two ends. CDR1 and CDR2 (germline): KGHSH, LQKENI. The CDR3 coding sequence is TGTGCCAGCTCCGGGGGGACGGCCATCTCCCAGCATTTT. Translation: CASSGGTAISQHF.